The 14 T cell receptor beta chains below come from one sample, sequenced in a study of Graves' ophthalmopathy and Graves' hyperthyroidism. From RNA, the CDR3 regions of TCR beta chains were amplified and sequenced. The first-round RT-PCR employed HTBI primers together with the Qiagen OneStep RT-PCR kit. A multiplex PCR was then performed as the second round. One entry per CDR3 protein, called by TCRdb with MiXCR from the multiplex PCR reads. Among roughly 220,000 distinct CDR3 sequences listed, 45% to 55% were seen once. Sequenced material: peripheral blood. The receptors shown here come from an adult man with Graves' ophthalmopathy.

There are a few counts of this clonotype. The chain links TRBV2 to TRBJ2-5; 9 nucleotides line up with TRBD1. This CDR3 is built from 13 residues. V lost 6 bases to trimming and J lost 5 bases; unmatched junction nucleotides: 4. Germline CDR1 and CDR2: SNHLY and FYNNEI. For the CDR3, the DNA is TGTGCCAGCAGGTACAGGGGGCTCGAGACCCAGTACTTC. Its translation: CASRYRGLETQYF.

V usage is TRBV5-4 and J usage is TRBJ2-7, with 8 bases that match TRBD1. Looked up from germline, CDR1 is SGHNT and CDR2 is YYREEE (reference sequence). This CDR3 has 14 residues. V lost 2 bases and J lost 3; bases outside the gene matches: 4. The CDR3 loop reads CASSLPGGGYEQYF. CDR3 sequence (DNA): TGTGCCAGCAGCTTACCAGGGGGCGGCTACGAGCAGTACTTC.

This clonotype showed up just a few times. The chain couples TRBV20-1 to TRBJ1-5; TRBD1 matches at 9 bases. The CDR3 runs to 12 residues. CDR1 and CDR2 (germline): DFQATT, SNEGSKA (reference sequence). The V and J ends lost 5 bases and 11 bases, in that order; junction bases with no gene match: 7. The CDR3 region is CSAPGTGTAQHF. The CDR3 DNA reads as TGCAGTGCTCCCGGGACAGGGACGGCCCAGCATTTT.

V and J are TRBV6-9 and TRBJ1-5; possibly TRBD1 for D (6 bases). The CDR3 is made up of 13 amino acids. Germline V gene sequence: CDR1 MNHGY, CDR2 SVAAGI. CDR3 in DNA: TGTGTCCCGGAGGACAGTCCTCATCAGCCCCAGCATTTT. This sequence encodes CVPEDSPHQPQHF.

The chain uses TRBV5-1 and TRBJ1-3; D call uncertain. From germline, CDR1 is SGHRS and CDR2 YFSETQ. The CDR3 sequence is 14 residues long. Trimming pared 4 bases from V and 4 bases from J, leaving 12 bases between. CDR3 sequence (DNA): TGCGCCAGCAGCCTCACAGACGGGGGAAACACCATATATTTT. Translated: CASSLTDGGNTIYF.

This clonotype was picked up a small number of times. The chain carries TRBV20-1 and TRBJ1-6, with TRBD1 matching over 7 bases. Germline values: CDR1 DFQATT, CDR2 SNEGSKA (reference sequence). The CDR3 runs 16 residues. V dropped 0 bases and J dropped 2; count of bases not matched to a gene: 4. The CDR3 loop is CSARDTGATYNSPLHF. CDR3 coding DNA: TGCAGTGCTAGAGACACAGGGGCCACCTATAATTCACCCCTCCACTTT.

This clonotype came up many times. This rearrangement joins TRBV25-1 to TRBJ1-1, with TRBD1 identical over 7 bases. Germline V gene sequence: CDR1 MGHDK, CDR2 SYGVNS. The CDR3 contains 14 residues. J was trimmed by 5 bases and V by 4 bases; bases with no gene match: 7. CDR3 in DNA: TGTGCCAGCAGTGTGGAGGGGGCAGGAACTGAAGCTTTCTTT. This gives the protein CASSVEGAGTEAFF.

This rearrangement joins TRBV9 to TRBJ1-6; D call uncertain. The ends were cut back, 5 bases at V and 14 bases at J, with 14 bases in the middle. The CDR3 runs to 12 residues. Looked up from germline, CDR1 is SGDLS and CDR2 is YYNGEE. The CDR3 reads CASSRRRAALHF. Written as DNA, the CDR3 is TGTGCCAGCAGTCGAAGGAGAGCGGCCCTCCACTTT. Variable domain in full (rest from reference TRBV9 and TRBJ1-6): DSGVTQTPKHLITATGQRVTLRCSPRSGDLSVYWYQQSLDQGLQFLIQYYNGEERAKGNILERFSAQQFPDLHSELNLSSLELGDSALYFCASSRRRAALHFGNGTRLTVT.

The gene calls are TRBV5-6 and TRBJ2-2, with D unresolved. The ends were cut back, 3 bases at V and 7 bases at J, with 13 bases in the middle. The CDR3 spans 14 residues. Germline V gene data show CDR1 as SGHDT and CDR2 as YYEEEE. CDR3 in amino acids: CASSSQVDGGELFF. In nucleotides, the CDR3 is TGTGCCAGCAGCTCCCAGGTTGACGGCGGGGAGCTGTTTTTT.

This clonotype has just a few counts. The chain employs TRBV6-5 and TRBJ2-7; TRBD1 matches at 8 bases. Trimming cost V 4 bases and J 4 bases; bases outside gene matches: 9. Germline V gives CDR1 MNHEY, CDR2 SVGAGI. This CDR3 has 15 amino acids. CDR3 sequence reads: CASSSTGTGTYEQYF. As DNA, the CDR3 is TGTGCCAGCAGTTCCACCGGGACAGGAACATACGAGCAGTACTTC.

This clonotype came up many times. CDR3 in DNA: TGTGCCAGCAGTGACATCGGCCAATCCCCTGGAGAGCAGTACTTC. Residues: CASSDIGQSPGEQYF. The chain couples TRBV25-1 to TRBJ2-7; no clear D gene. Trimming pared 3 bases from V and 7 bases from J, leaving 19 bases between. The CDR3 is 15 residues long. Looked up from germline, CDR1 is MGHDK and CDR2 is SYGVNS.

The chain is built from TRBV7-8 and TRBJ1-5; D might be TRBD1 (6 bases). CDR1 and CDR2 from the germline V gene are SGHVS and FQNEAQ. The V gene lost 5 bases and the J gene lost 4 bases, with 15 bases spanning the gap. CDR3 length: 15 amino acids. The CDR3 DNA sequence: TGTGCCAGCAGCCAGTCCCGGGACATTAATCAGCCCCAGCATTTT. This encodes CASSQSRDINQPQHF.

This clonotype has a single count. The rearrangement joins TRBV19 to TRBJ2-7, with a weak D call TRBD2 (5 bases). Trimming took 7 bases from V and 5 from J, leaving 15 bases between them. The CDR3 covers 13 residues. Germline V gene sequence: CDR1 LNHDA, CDR2 SQIVND (reference sequence). Here the CDR3 DNA reads TGTGCCAGTACGGCGGGCGGAGGAGACGAGCAGTACTTC. This encodes CASTAGGGDEQYF.

In this sample, this clonotype turned up a few times. The V and J genes are TRBV6-5 and TRBJ1-2, with TRBD1 matching 11 bases. Germline V gene sequence: CDR1 MNHEY, CDR2 SVGAGI. V lost 5 bases to trimming and J lost 7 bases; unmatched junction nucleotides: 9. This CDR3 is built from 15 residues. Here the CDR3 DNA reads TGTGCCAGCAGTGCCGCCGGACAGGGGGCGTTTGGCTACACCTTC. Its protein is CASSAAGQGAFGYTF.